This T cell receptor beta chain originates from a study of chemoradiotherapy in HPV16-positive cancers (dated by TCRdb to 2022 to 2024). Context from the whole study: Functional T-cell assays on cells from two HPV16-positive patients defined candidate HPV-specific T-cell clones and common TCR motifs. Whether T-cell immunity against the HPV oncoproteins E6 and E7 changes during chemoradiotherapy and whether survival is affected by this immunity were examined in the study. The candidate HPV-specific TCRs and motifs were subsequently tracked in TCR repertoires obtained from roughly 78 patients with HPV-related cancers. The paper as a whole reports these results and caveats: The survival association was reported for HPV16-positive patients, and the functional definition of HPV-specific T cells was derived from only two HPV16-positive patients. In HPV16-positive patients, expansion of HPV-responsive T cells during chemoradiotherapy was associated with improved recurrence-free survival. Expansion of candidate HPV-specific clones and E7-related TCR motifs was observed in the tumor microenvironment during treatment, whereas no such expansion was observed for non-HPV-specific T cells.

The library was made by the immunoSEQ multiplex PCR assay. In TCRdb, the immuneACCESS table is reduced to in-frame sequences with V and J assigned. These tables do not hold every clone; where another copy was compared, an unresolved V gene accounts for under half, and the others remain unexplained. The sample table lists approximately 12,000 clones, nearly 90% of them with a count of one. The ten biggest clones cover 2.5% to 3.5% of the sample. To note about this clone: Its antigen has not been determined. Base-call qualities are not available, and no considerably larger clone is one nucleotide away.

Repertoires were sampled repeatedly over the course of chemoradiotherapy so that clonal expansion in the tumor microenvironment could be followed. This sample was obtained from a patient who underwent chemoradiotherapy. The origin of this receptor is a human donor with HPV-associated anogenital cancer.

CDR3 region: CSSSGLSYNEQFF. The nucleotide sequence reads TGCAGCTCTAGCGGGCTCTCCTACAATGAGCAGTTCTTC. The V gene is TRBV29-1 and the J gene is TRBJ2-1, and TRBD2 matches 8 of the central bases. From the cysteine up to the phenylalanine, the CDR3 has a length of 13 residues. The CDR3 DNA has 39 bases and is translated from base 1. The germline V gene provides CDR1 SQVTM and CDR2 ANQGSEA. V is pruned by 8 bases and J by 0 bases, leaving 3 bases of the junction without a gene match.